This T cell receptor (beta chain) is from a study of T-cell reconstitution after alpha-beta-depleted transplantation in children. Germline V CDR1 and CDR2: LNHDA, SQIVND (reference sequence). The CDR3 runs to 15 residues. Trimming took 3 bases from V and 3 from J; bases not matched to a gene: 7. Preparation of the TCRbeta library was carried out with unique molecular identifiers. TCRdb re-called the PCR reads through MiXCR, storing one row per CDR3 protein. The profile shows some 390,000 distinct CDR3 sequences, 20% of them singletons. This clonotype turned up a few times. The TCR originated in a human donor who donated a stem cell graft to a child with acute myeloid leukemia. Sequenced material: PBMCs from the stem cell graft donor, taken from the stem cell graft. The chain uses TRBV19 and TRBJ2-5, with 7 bases lining up with TRBD1. The CDR3 loop reads CASSILGQPEETQYF. The CDR3 coding sequence is TGTGCCAGTAGTATCCTGGGACAGCCGGAAGAGACCCAGTACTTC.